These 25 T cell receptor beta chains were all obtained from the same sample, sequenced in a study of identical twins (dated by TCRdb to about 2016). The library was generated by 5' RACE. For sequencing, an Illumina HiSeq 2000 was employed. The public reads were reprocessed in TCRdb via fastp at Q25 and MiXCR, keeping in-frame beta chains. Each entry merges the rows of one CDR3 protein and shows their most common DNA and genes. This sample lists 200,000 to 250,000 distinct CDR3 sequences; 6.5% were detected once. The ten biggest clones cover just over 14% of the sample. This sample also belongs to another study, concerning T cells expressing NK-cell markers.

The specimen sequenced was CD8+ T cells sorted from blood. These TCRs come from a woman aged 18-30 years in good health.

This clonotype was observed at least ten times. V usage is TRBV12-3 or TRBV12-4 and J usage is TRBJ2-5; TRBD2 aligns across 8 bases. With 7 bases clipped from V and 5 bases from J, the junction kept 12 bases outside the gene matches. The CDR3 has 15 amino acids. This chain's CDR3 is CASTSLAGGGETQYF. For the CDR3, the DNA is TGTGCCAGCACCTCTCTGGCGGGGGGCGGCGAGACCCAGTACTTC.

V usage is TRBV20-1 and J usage is TRBJ2-1, with TRBD2 matching over 9 bases. The CDR3 spans 14 residues. Trimming cost V 8 bases and J 8 bases; bases outside gene matches: 13. Germline CDR1 is DFQATT and CDR2 is SNEGSKA (reference sequence). CDR3 sequence reads: CSSRPGLAFHEQFF. The DNA of the CDR3 is TGCAGTTCACGGCCGGGACTAGCTTTCCATGAGCAGTTCTTC.

The rearrangement joins TRBV11-2 to TRBJ2-3, with D possibly being TRBD2 (6 bases). CDR3 length equals 19 residues. Between the trimmed V and J ends, which lost 4 bases and 2 bases, there was a span of 25 bases. Per the germline V gene, CDR1 is SGHAT and CDR2 is FQNNGV. DNA for the CDR3: TGTGCCAGCAGCTCGCGGGGTTTAGTGCGGGTGACTTTCACAGATACGCAGTATTTT. It codes for CASSSRGLVRVTFTDTQYF.

The DNA of the CDR3 is TGTGCCAGCAGTTTCGTCGGGAGTTTAGGTGAGCAGTTCTTC. It yields the protein CASSFVGSLGEQFF. The chain is built from TRBV12-3 or TRBV12-4 and TRBJ2-1; a possible D gene is TRBD2 (6 bases). The CDR3 sequence is 14 residues long. Trimming pared 3 bases from V and 9 bases from J, leaving 15 bases between.

This clonotype was detected many times. The chain employs TRBV12-3 or TRBV12-4 and TRBJ2-3, with a possible D match to TRBD1 (6 bases). Between the trimmed V and J ends, which lost 5 bases and 2 bases, there was a span of 17 bases. This CDR3 spans 16 amino acids. The CDR3 DNA reads as TGTGCCAGCAGTGAAGCCTGGGGGCCACACACAGATACGCAGTATTTT. Its translation is CASSEAWGPHTDTQYF.

The table lists this clonotype with a few counts. The chain uses TRBV9 and TRBJ2-7, with 12 bases matching TRBD2. Germline CDR1 and CDR2: SGDLS and YYNGEE. This CDR3 has 16 residues. The J segment lost 2 bases and the V segment lost 2 bases, leaving 5 bases of the junction unmatched. The chain's CDR3 is CASSVTSGRSPYEQYF. The CDR3 coding sequence is TGTGCCAGCAGCGTGACTAGCGGGAGATCCCCCTACGAGCAGTACTTC.

This clonotype was found many times. The CDR3 region has the DNA TGCAGTGCTAGGTATAGCAATAACTATGGCTACACCTTC. Its translation: CSARYSNNYGYTF. The V gene is TRBV20-1, the J gene TRBJ1-2; D unresolved. The V gene lost 3 bases and the J gene lost 1 base, with 9 bases spanning the gap. CDR1 is DFQATT, CDR2 SNEGSKA, per germline (reference sequence). This CDR3 is built from 13 residues.

The chain joins TRBV27 to TRBJ1-6, with D uncertain. Germline assignment: CDR1 MNHEY and CDR2 SMNVEV (reference sequence). Trimming left V 6 bases short and J 0 bases short, with 12 bases between. This CDR3 region has 16 residues. CDR3 in amino acids: CASRTSRGSYNSPLHF. CDR3 in DNA: TGTGCCAGCAGGACCTCCCGGGGCTCCTATAATTCACCCCTCCACTTT.

This clonotype was counted at least ten times. The chain employs TRBV11-2 and TRBJ2-1, with 8 positions matching TRBD2. V trimming: 5 bases; J trimming: 0 bases; junction bases outside the gene matches: 6. Germline CDR1 is SGHAT and CDR2 is FQNNGV. This CDR3 comprises 16 residues. The DNA of the CDR3 is TGTGCCAGCAGCGGACTAGCCCTGAGCTCCTACAATGAGCAGTTCTTC. This sequence encodes CASSGLALSSYNEQFF.

This clonotype was recorded a few times. The V and J genes are TRBV9 and TRBJ2-1; 7 positions agree with TRBD2. V lost 4 bases and J lost 3; bases outside the gene matches: 13. There are 17 residues in the CDR3. Germline V gives CDR1 SGDLS, CDR2 YYNGEE. In DNA, the CDR3 is TGTGCCAGCAGCAACCCGAAGGCGGGAGCAGGCTACAATGAGCAGTTCTTC. It yields the protein CASSNPKAGAGYNEQFF.

The rearrangement links TRBV9 to TRBJ1-1, with 9 positions matching TRBD1. The CDR3 is 14 amino acids. The J segment lost 3 bases and the V segment lost 3 bases, leaving 3 bases of the junction unmatched. The germline gives CDR1 SGDLS, CDR2 YYNGEE. The CDR3 nucleotides are TGTGCCAGCAGCGCGACAGGGGGTTACACTGAAGCTTTCTTT. It is translated as CASSATGGYTEAFF.

The chain couples TRBV5-1 to TRBJ1-1; weak D call: TRBD1 (6 bases). CDR1 SGHRS and CDR2 YFSETQ come from the germline V gene. The V gene lost 1 base and the J gene lost 11 bases, with 12 bases spanning the gap. The CDR3 runs 12 residues. CDR3 bases: TGCGCCAGCAGCTTGTGGGGACAAGGGGCTTTCTTT. This sequence encodes CASSLWGQGAFF.

In this sample, this clonotype turned up a few times. The chain has TRBV29-1 and TRBJ2-1; possibly TRBD2 for D (7 bases). The germline V gene encodes CDR1 SQVTM and CDR2 ANQGSEA. CDR3 length equals 16 residues. V was pared by 4 bases and J by 2 bases, with 18 bases between. The CDR3 sequence: CSVVVGGANAYNEQFF. In nucleotides, the CDR3 is TGCAGCGTTGTTGTGGGGGGGGCAAACGCCTACAATGAGCAGTTCTTC.

This clonotype appeared a few times. The rearrangement joins TRBV20-1 to TRBJ2-7, with 12 bases matching TRBD2. The CDR3 runs to 16 residues. V shed 1 base and J 4 bases; nucleotides not matched to a gene: 8. Germline CDR1 DFQATT, CDR2 SNEGSKA (reference sequence). The CDR3 bases are TGCAGTGCTAGAGCTAGCGGGAGGGACCTTACTTACGAGCAGTACTTC. Protein sequence: CSARASGRDLTYEQYF.

This clonotype was observed a handful of times. The genes are TRBV12-5 and TRBJ2-7; D might be TRBD2 (5 bases). The CDR3 runs 13 residues. Per the germline V gene, CDR1 is LGHNT and CDR2 is FRNRAP. Trimming pared 7 bases from V and 0 bases from J, leaving 10 bases between. Written as DNA, the CDR3 is TGTGCTAGTGATGGACGGGACTCCTACGAGCAGTACTTC. Protein product: CASDGRDSYEQYF.

This clonotype was observed a handful of times. The chain recombines TRBV11-2 with TRBJ1-3; D unresolved. CDR1 is SGHAT and CDR2 is FQNNGV in the germline V gene. V gave up 0 bases and J gave up 0 bases, with 3 bases separating them. The CDR3 extends over 14 amino acids. CDR3 sequence (DNA): TGTGCCAGCAGCTTAGAGGCCTCTGGAAACACCATATATTTT. Its translation is CASSLEASGNTIYF.

Only a few counts were recorded for this clonotype. The CDR3 nucleotides are TGTGCCAGCAGTCAGGGACAGGGGGCCTTCTATGGCTACACCTTC. Its protein product is CASSQGQGAFYGYTF. V usage is TRBV6-1 and J usage is TRBJ1-2; 12 bases are a match to TRBD1. The V gene's germline CDR1 is MNHNS and CDR2 SASEGT. The CDR3 length is 15 residues. J gave up 4 bases and V 5 bases, and 5 bases lay outside the gene matches.

This clonotype was picked up many times. The chain uses TRBV12-3 or TRBV12-4 and TRBJ2-5; possible D gene TRBD2, 6 bases. The CDR3 covers 13 residues. V lost 6 bases, J lost 3 bases, and 11 bases lay in between. CDR3 bases: TGTGCCAGCAGGGGGGGACTTGAAGAGACCCAGTACTTC. It specifies CASRGGLEETQYF.

This clonotype was counted between two and nine times. This rearrangement joins TRBV7-9 to TRBJ2-5; TRBD2 matches 9 bases. This CDR3 has 14 residues. J gave up 7 bases and V 2 bases, and 5 bases lay outside the gene matches. Germline V gene data show CDR1 as SEHNR and CDR2 as FQNEAQ (reference sequence). The DNA for the CDR3 is TGTGCCAGCAGCTTATCCTTAGCGGGAGTGACCCAGTACTTC. Translated: CASSLSLAGVTQYF.

This clonotype was detected many times. The chain employs TRBV5-1 and TRBJ2-5; TRBD2 matches 11 bases. CDR1 SGHRS and CDR2 YFSETQ come from the germline V gene. Trimming cost V 0 bases and J 2 bases; bases outside gene matches: 12. The CDR3 has 19 amino acids. In DNA, the CDR3 is TGCGCCAGCAGCTTGGTCCACGCCGGGACTAGCGGACCACAAGAGACCCAGTACTTC. Translating it yields CASSLVHAGTSGPQETQYF.

The J gene is TRBJ1-6, the V gene TRBV25-1; 7 bases map to TRBD1. The germline V gene encodes CDR1 MGHDK and CDR2 SYGVNS. The V segment lost 1 base and the J segment 15 bases; nucleotides outside the gene matches: 9. The CDR3 is 14 residues long. The CDR3 coding sequence is TGTGCCAGCAGTGAATGGGACAGCGGAGAACTCCTCCACTTT. Amino acids: CASSEWDSGELLHF.

The chain uses TRBV4-2 and TRBJ1-1; D is unclear. The CDR3 length is 15 residues. Per the germline V gene, CDR1 is LGHNA and CDR2 is YNFKEQ. V lost 0 bases to trimming and J lost 2 bases, with 10 bases between them. The CDR3 DNA reads TGTGCCAGCAGCCAAGAAGAGGGAGTAAACACTGAAGCTTTCTTT. Encoded protein: CASSQEEGVNTEAFF.

This clonotype was detected only a few times. V is TRBV9 and J is TRBJ2-2, with 12 bases that match TRBD1. This CDR3 has 16 amino acids. The V gene end was trimmed by 3 bases and the J gene end by 5 bases; junction bases not matched to a gene: 5. Germline values: CDR1 SGDLS, CDR2 YYNGEE. The CDR3 loop is CASSGGTGGRTGELFF. As DNA, the CDR3 is TGTGCCAGCAGCGGGGGGACAGGGGGCCGTACCGGGGAGCTGTTTTTT.

This clonotype has just a few counts. The gene calls are TRBV7-9 and TRBJ2-3; 7 positions match TRBD1. The closer fit of TRBJ1-5 to the DNA end suggests the J call may be wrong. Germline CDR1 SEHNR, CDR2 FQNEAQ (reference sequence). The CDR3 has 14 amino acids. CDR3 in DNA: TGTGCCAGCAGCTTGGGGTACGGGACAGATACGCAGCATTTT. It specifies CASSLGYGTDTQHF.

The rearrangement links TRBV7-9 to TRBJ2-7; 7 nucleotides line up with TRBD1. The germline V gene has CDR1 SEHNR and CDR2 FQNEAQ (reference sequence). This CDR3 is 14 amino acids long. V was clipped by 4 bases and J by 3 bases; unmatched bases: 6. Here the CDR3 DNA reads TGTGCCAGCAGCTCGACAGGGCGGGTCTACGAGCAGTACTTC. Encoded protein: CASSSTGRVYEQYF.